A selection of T cell receptor beta chains follows, all from one sample in a study of OX40 agonist ivuxolimab in advanced cancers. Method: immunoSEQ multiplex PCR; TCRdb's copy keeps in-frame clones and lacks some. The table includes about 58,000 clones, roughly nine tenths detected once. The input for sequencing was CD4+ or CD8+ T cells sorted from blood, taken in a trial of the OX40 agonist ivuxolimab. The receptor source for this set is an adult with an advanced solid tumor such as melanoma, head and neck, liver or kidney cancer. Each CDR3 is given with its conserved first and last residue. A D gene is named only where the DNA matches it firmly. Clone size is not always given. Where it is, it says once, few, many or a class for expanded clones.

>TRBJ1-5|.|TRBV4-1|.
TGCGCCAGCAGCCAAGAAGGCGGCAGGGTTGGTCTATCCCAGCATTTT
CASSQEGGRVGLSQHF
>TRBJ1-4|.|TRBV25-1|.
TGTGCCAGCAGTATGGACAGTACTAATGAAAAACTGTTTTTT
CASSMDSTNEKLFF
>TRBJ2-1|TRBD1|TRBV13|.
TGTGCCAGCAGCCGTACAGGGGGCAAGTTCTTC
CASSRTGGKFF
>TRBJ1-5|.|TRBV2|few
TGTGCCCCTCCCTCGACCGTGGGCAATCAGCCCCAGCATTTT
CAPPSTVGNQPQHF
>TRBJ2-3|.|TRBV19|.
TGTGCCAGTAGTATCATCGGGGAGGATACGCAGTATTTT
CASSIIGEDTQYF
>TRBJ1-1|.|TRBV29-1|.
TGCAGCGTTGCGGGGGGAGCCATGAACACTGAAGCTTTCTTT
CSVAGGAMNTEAFF
>TRBJ2-1|.|TRBV6-4|.
TGTGCCAGCAGCATGGACAGCCGGAGCTCCTACAATGAGCAGTTCTTC
CASSMDSRSSYNEQFF
>TRBJ1-1|.|TRBV19|once
TGTGCCAGTACCAATAGGGGGGCGAACACTGAAGCTTTCTTT
CASTNRGANTEAFF
>TRBJ2-1|.|TRBV7-6|.
TGTGCCAGCGGCGGCAGGGGGGTTGAGCAGTTCTTC
CASGGRGVEQFF
>TRBJ1-2|.|TRBV7-9|.
TGTGCCAGCAGCCCCCGGGACCGCTATGGCTACACCTTC
CASSPRDRYGYTF
>TRBJ2-4|TRBD1|TRBV28|once
TGTGCCAGCAGTTCGACAGGGTTAGCCAAAAACATTCAGTACTTC
CASSSTGLAKNIQYF
>TRBJ1-2|TRBD1|TRBV7-9|.
TGTGCCAGCAGCTTAGGGATACAGGGGGCTGACTATGGCTACACCTTC
CASSLGIQGADYGYTF
>TRBJ2-2|TRBD2|TRBV6-6|.
TGTGCCAGCAGACTAGCGGGAGGGCGTACCGGGGAGCTGTTTTTT
CASRLAGGRTGELFF
>TRBJ2-3|TRBD1|TRBV27|.
TGTGCCAGCAGTTATTTGGGACAGGGAGGTCCAGATACGCAGTATTTT
CASSYLGQGGPDTQYF
>TRBJ2-3|.|TRBV11-2|.
TGTGCCAGCAGTCGGGCGGGCGATACGCAGTATTTT
CASSRAGDTQYF
>TRBJ2-1|TRBD2|TRBV9|.
TGTGCCAGCAGCCCTCTAGCGGGAGCGGGCTACAATGAGCAGTTCTTC
CASSPLAGAGYNEQFF
>TRBJ2-7|.|TRBV7-9|.
TGTGCCAGCAGCTCAGGAAACTCCTACGAGCAGTACTTC
CASSSGNSYEQYF
>TRBJ2-2|TRBD1|TRBV29-1|.
TGCAGCGTCTCTCCCGGGACAGGGAACACCGGGGAGCTGTTTTTT
CSVSPGTGNTGELFF
>TRBJ1-2|TRBD1|TRBV5-4|once
TGTGCCAGCAGTAGTGGGACAGGGCTCTCTGGCTACACCTTC
CASSSGTGLSGYTF
>TRBJ2-2|.|TRBV9|.
TGTGCCAGCAGCGCCGGGACCGGGGAGCTGTTTTTT
CASSAGTGELFF
>TRBJ2-2|.|TRBV16|.
TGTGCCAGCAGCCACCGTAGCGGTAACACCGGGGAGCTGTTTTTT
CASSHRSGNTGELFF
>TRBJ2-1|.|TRBV6-6|.
TGTGCCAGCAGAGCCACAAACAATGAGCAGTTCTTC
CASRATNNEQFF
>TRBJ2-3|.|TRBV19|once
TGTGCCAGTAGCTTGGGATTGGCGACCTACGGCCCAGATACGCAGTATTTT
CASSLGLATYGPDTQYF
>TRBJ1-2|.|TRBV6-5|.
TGTGCCAGCACCCCTGGGTCTAACTATGGCTACACCTTC
CASTPGSNYGYTF
>TRBJ1-2|.|TRBV4-3|.
TGCGCCAGCAGCCAAGATAGAGGGACACTGTATGGCTACACCTTC
CASSQDRGTLYGYTF
>TRBJ1-1|.|TRBV13|.
TGTGCCAGCAGCTTCCCAGGGGATGAAGCTTTCTTT
CASSFPGDEAFF
>TRBJ2-5|TRBD1|TRBV6-5|.
TGTGCCAGCAGTCACAGGGGATACCAAGAGACCCAGTACTTC
CASSHRGYQETQYF